Below, 6 T cell receptor beta chains from the same sample are listed, as sequenced in a study of identifying expanded T cells in peripheral blood. Some clones are missing from TCRdb's copy, which holds only in-frame ones; the method was immunoSEQ multiplex PCR. The sample lists approximately 94,000 clones; 80% to 90% were seen once. Specimen: blood. The receptors derive from a person between 18 and 75 years old in good health.

This chain connects TRBV29-1 to TRBJ1-2, with a weak D call TRBD1 (5 bases). The CDR3 extends over 13 amino acids. The germline CDR1 and CDR2 sequences are SQVTM and ANQGSEA. Trimming cost V 3 bases and J 2 bases, with 10 bases left between them. As DNA, the CDR3 is TGCAGCGTTGACCGGGGCCAGAACTATGGCTACACCTTC. Protein product: CSVDRGQNYGYTF. The variable domain in full, with the rest retrieved from reference TRBV29-1 and TRBJ1-2, is SAVISQKPSRDICQRGTSLTIQCQVDSQVTMMFWYRQQPGQSLTLIATANQGSEATYESGFVIDKFPISRPNLTFSTLTVSNMSPEDSSIYLCSVDRGQNYGYTFGSGTRLTVV.

The chain is built from TRBV6-6 and TRBJ2-7; 8 nucleotides agree with TRBD1. The germline CDR1 and CDR2 sequences are MNHNY and SVGAGI (reference sequence). The CDR3 sequence is 13 residues long. V lost 5 bases, J lost 4 bases, and 4 bases stayed unmatched. The CDR3 sequence is CASSLRGRYEQYF. CDR3 in DNA: TGTGCCAGCAGTCTCAGGGGGCGGTACGAGCAGTACTTC.

This chain uses TRBV2 with TRBJ2-3; D may be TRBD1 or TRBD2 (5 bases each). V gave up 4 bases and J gave up 3 bases, with 17 bases separating them. Germline loops: CDR1 SNHLY, CDR2 FYNNEI. This CDR3 has 16 amino acids. CDR3 region: CASSGGAHSRTDTQYF. DNA for the CDR3: TGTGCCAGCAGTGGAGGGGCCCATTCGCGAACAGATACGCAGTATTTT.

This chain joins TRBV5-1 and TRBJ2-7; unclear D gene. Germline V CDR1 and CDR2: SGHRS, YFSETQ. There are 14 residues in the CDR3. V was cut by 0 bases and J by 7 bases, with 14 bases left in between. The chain's CDR3 is CASSLAGSSREQYF. The DNA of the CDR3 is TGCGCCAGCAGCTTGGCCGGTAGTTCGCGGGAGCAGTACTTC.

V is TRBV12-1 and J is TRBJ2-7. TRBV12-1 is annotated as a pseudogene. The CDR3 is 8 amino acids. The CDR3 coding sequence is TGTGCCAGCAGCCCGCAGTACTTC. This codes for CASSPQYF.

The gene calls are TRBV9 and TRBJ1-1, with 8 bases lining up with TRBD1. Germline values: CDR1 SGDLS, CDR2 YYNGEE. With V trimmed by 0 bases and J by 6 bases, 4 bases remained unmatched. The CDR3 is made up of 14 amino acids. The CDR3 DNA follows: TGTGCCAGCAGCGTAGCACAGGGGGGCGCTGAAGCTTTCTTT. Translated, it gives CASSVAQGGAEAFF.